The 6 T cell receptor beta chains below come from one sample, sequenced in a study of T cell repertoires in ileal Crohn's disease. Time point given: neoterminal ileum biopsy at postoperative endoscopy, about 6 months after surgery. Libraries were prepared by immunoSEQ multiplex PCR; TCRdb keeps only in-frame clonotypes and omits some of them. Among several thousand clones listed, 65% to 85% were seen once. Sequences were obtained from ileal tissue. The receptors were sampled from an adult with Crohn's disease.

The CDR3 DNA is TGTGCCAGCAGTGAACAAACAGGGGGGAACACTGAAGCTTTCTTT. It encodes CASSEQTGGNTEAFF. The chain uses TRBV6-1 and TRBJ1-1; 8 bases map to TRBD1. Germline lookup yields CDR1 MNHNS and CDR2 SASEGT. This CDR3 has 15 residues. V lost 2 bases, J lost 1 base, and 3 bases stayed unmatched.

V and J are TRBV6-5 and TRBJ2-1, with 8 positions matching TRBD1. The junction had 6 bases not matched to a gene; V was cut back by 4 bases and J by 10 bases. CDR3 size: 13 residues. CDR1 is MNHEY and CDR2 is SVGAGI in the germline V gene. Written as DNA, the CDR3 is TGTGCCAGCAGTTGGGAACAGGGGGGCGAGCAGTTCTTC. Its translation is CASSWEQGGEQFF.

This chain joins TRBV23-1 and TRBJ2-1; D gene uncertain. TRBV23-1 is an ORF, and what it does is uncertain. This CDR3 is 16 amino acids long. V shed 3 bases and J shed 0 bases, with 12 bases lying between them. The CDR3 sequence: CASSQDRVDSYNEQFF. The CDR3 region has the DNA TGCGCCAGCAGTCAGGACCGCGTTGACTCCTACAATGAGCAGTTCTTC.

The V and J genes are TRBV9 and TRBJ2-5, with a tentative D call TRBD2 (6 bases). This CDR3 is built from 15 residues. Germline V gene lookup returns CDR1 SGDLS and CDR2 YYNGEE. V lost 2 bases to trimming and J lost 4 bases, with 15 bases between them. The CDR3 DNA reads TGTGCCAGCAGCGTCTCTTGGCTGGGAGGAGAGACCCAGTACTTC. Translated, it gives CASSVSWLGGETQYF.

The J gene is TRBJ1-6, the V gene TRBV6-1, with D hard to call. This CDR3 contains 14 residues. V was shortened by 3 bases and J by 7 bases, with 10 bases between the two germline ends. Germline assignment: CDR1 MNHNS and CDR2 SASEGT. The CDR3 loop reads CASSDLMGNSPLHF. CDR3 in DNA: TGTGCCAGCAGTGATCTAATGGGCAATTCACCCCTCCACTTT.

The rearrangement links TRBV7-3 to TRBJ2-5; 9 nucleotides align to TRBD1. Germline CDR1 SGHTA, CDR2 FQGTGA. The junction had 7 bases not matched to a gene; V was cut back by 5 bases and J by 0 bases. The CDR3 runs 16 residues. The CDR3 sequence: CASSPWGTGNQETQYF. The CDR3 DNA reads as TGTGCCAGCAGCCCATGGGGGACAGGGAACCAAGAGACCCAGTACTTC.